One and the same sample provided the 25 T cell receptor beta chains below, sequenced in a study of cytomegalovirus exposure and HLA in healthy donors. PCR employed 60 Vbeta and 13 Jbeta primers. Repertoires were generated with immunoSEQ multiplex PCR, while TCRdb's copy carries only in-frame clones and drops some. The table has about 170,000 clones, 79% seen once. The source material was PBMCs. These receptors all stem from a woman between 50 and 59 years old in good health and CMV-seronegative.

The table lists this clone with a count of one. The chain is built from TRBV28 and TRBJ2-5; unclear D gene. The CDR3 is made up of 12 amino acids. The V gene lost 4 bases and the J gene lost 5 bases, with 8 bases spanning the gap. Per germline, CDR1 MDHEN and CDR2 SYDVKM. CDR3: CASSSLRETQYF. The CDR3 DNA follows: TGTGCCAGCAGTTCATTGAGGGAGACCCAGTACTTC.

The V and J genes are TRBV2 and TRBJ2-1; D is possibly TRBD1 (6 bases). V lost 6 bases and J 5 bases, leaving 26 bases between the germline ends. Germline CDR1 SNHLY, CDR2 FYNNEI. The CDR3 has 18 residues. CDR3 nucleotides: TGTGCCAGCAGCCGGGATGGGGGCCGGGCTCTATGGAACAATGAGCAGTTCTTC. It encodes CASSRDGGRALWNNEQFF.

The chain couples TRBV11-2 to TRBJ2-2, with D hard to call. Germline V lookup: CDR1 SGHAT, CDR2 FQNNGV. Between the trimmed V and J ends, which lost 2 bases and 4 bases, there was a span of 2 bases. The CDR3 extends over 12 amino acids. CDR3: CASSLRTGELFF. For the CDR3, the DNA is TGTGCCAGCAGCTTACGCACCGGGGAGCTGTTTTTT.

This clone was found a few times. The chain links TRBV7-9 to TRBJ2-2; 9 bases map to TRBD2. V was clipped by 6 bases and J by 3 bases; unmatched bases: 8. Per germline, CDR1 SEHNR and CDR2 FQNEAQ (reference sequence). The CDR3 spans 16 residues. CDR3 amino acids: CASRGLAGSDTGELFF. The CDR3 nucleotides are TGTGCCAGCAGGGGGCTAGCGGGATCGGACACCGGGGAGCTGTTTTTT.

This chain uses TRBV18 with TRBJ2-7; 7 positions match TRBD1. Germline values: CDR1 KGHSH, CDR2 LQKENI. This CDR3 comprises 13 residues. V gave up 8 bases and J gave up 5 bases; unmatched junction bases: 9. CDR3 amino acids: CASKDRVYHEQYF. The CDR3, as DNA: TGTGCCAGCAAAGACAGGGTCTACCACGAGCAGTACTTC.

This rearrangement joins TRBV23-1 to TRBJ2-7, with no clear D. TRBV23-1 is an ORF, and what it does is uncertain. V was cut by 6 bases and J by 6 bases, with 9 bases left in between. The CDR3 length is 11 residues. This CDR3 is CASRSRVEQYF. The CDR3 bases are TGCGCCAGCAGATCTCGGGTCGAGCAGTACTTC.

This chain connects TRBV25-1 to TRBJ2-7, with D possibly TRBD2 on 5 matching bases. V dropped 1 base and J dropped 6 bases, with 10 bases sitting between them. Germline CDR1 MGHDK, CDR2 SYGVNS. CDR3 length: 13 amino acids. CDR3 sequence reads: CASSEWETAEQYF. CDR3 nucleotides: TGTGCCAGCAGTGAATGGGAGACGGCCGAGCAGTACTTC.

The V and J genes are TRBV28 and TRBJ2-7, with D possibly matching TRBD2 (6 bases). There are 16 residues in the CDR3. CDR1 is MDHEN, CDR2 SYDVKM, per germline. Between the trimmed V and J ends, which lost 2 bases and 3 bases, there was a span of 17 bases. The CDR3 loop reads CASSLGGAGRNYEQYF. The CDR3 DNA reads TGTGCCAGCAGTTTAGGGGGAGCAGGGAGGAACTACGAGCAGTACTTC.

The chain couples TRBV5-6 to TRBJ2-2; 7 bases agree with TRBD1. Trimming at V came to 4 bases and at J to 3 bases, leaving 6 bases not matched to a gene. The germline V gene encodes CDR1 SGHDT and CDR2 YYEEEE. This CDR3 comprises 15 residues. DNA for the CDR3: TGTGCCAGCAGCCCCATAGGACAGGACACCGGGGAGCTGTTTTTT. Amino acids: CASSPIGQDTGELFF.

This rearrangement joins TRBV6-6 to TRBJ2-1, with 9 bases that match TRBD1. The CDR3 is 16 residues long. Losses at the gene ends were 4 bases for V and 9 bases for J; bases not matched to a gene: 13. Germline CDR1 reads MNHNY; CDR2 reads SVGAGI (reference sequence). CDR3 DNA: TGTGCCAGCAGTTTGCCACAGGGGGCGAGGGTAGTTGAGCAGTTCTTC. It encodes CASSLPQGARVVEQFF.

The chain combines TRBV7-9 with TRBJ2-3; no firm D call. Trimming stripped 2 bases from V and 0 bases from J, with 6 bases between. This CDR3 comprises 14 residues. Germline loops: CDR1 SEHNR, CDR2 FQNEAQ (reference sequence). This chain's CDR3 is CASSLRSSTDTQYF. DNA of the CDR3: TGTGCCAGCAGCTTACGGTCTAGCACAGATACGCAGTATTTT.

This clone was seen just once. The rearrangement links TRBV19 to TRBJ1-1, with 7 bases aligning to TRBD1. V lost 7 bases, J lost 5 bases, and 16 bases stayed unmatched. This CDR3 region has 16 residues. Germline loops: CDR1 LNHDA, CDR2 SQIVND (reference sequence). CDR3 sequence: CASIPVEQGRGTEAFF. CDR3 coding DNA: TGTGCCAGTATACCGGTGGAACAGGGGAGAGGTACTGAAGCTTTCTTT.

The chain employs TRBV25-1 and TRBJ1-4, with D perhaps matching TRBD1 (6 bases). The CDR3 spans 11 residues. The germline V and J ends were trimmed by 8 bases and 10 bases, with 11 bases remaining between them. The germline CDR1 and CDR2 sequences are MGHDK and SYGVNS. The CDR3 region has the DNA TGTGCCAGCCGGGGGGCCCGAAAACTGTTTTTT. It codes for CASRGARKLFF.

V and J are TRBV4-1 and TRBJ1-4; 7 nucleotides align to TRBD1. The CDR3 contains 15 residues. Trimming removed 9 bases from V and 2 bases from J; junction bases left unmatched: 9. Looked up from germline, CDR1 is MGHRA and CDR2 is YSYEKL. CDR3 nucleotides: TGCGCCAGTACAACAGGGGAGACGACTAATGAAAAACTGTTTTTT. It codes for CASTTGETTNEKLFF.

The chain is built from TRBV7-8 and TRBJ2-4; 10 positions match TRBD1. This CDR3 is 18 amino acids long. Germline CDR1 reads SGHVS; CDR2 reads FQNEAQ. Unmatched junction bases numbered 8, after V lost 0 bases and J lost 3 bases. The CDR3 reads CASSLAVRDRGYKNIQYF. DNA of the CDR3: TGTGCCAGCAGCTTAGCGGTCCGGGACAGGGGTTACAAAAACATTCAGTACTTC. Drawing the rest from reference TRBV7-8 and TRBJ2-4, the complete variable domain is GAGVSQSPRYKVAKRGQDVALRCDPISGHVSLFWYQQALGQGPEFLTYFQNEAQLDKSGLPSDRFFAERPEGSVSTLKIQRTQQEDSAVYLCASSLAVRDRGYKNIQYFGAGTRLSVL.

The chain couples TRBV27 to TRBJ2-5, with 11 bases identical to TRBD2. Germline assignment: CDR1 MNHEY and CDR2 SMNVEV (reference sequence). With 0 bases clipped from V and 4 bases from J, the junction kept 1 base outside the gene matches. This CDR3 spans 15 amino acids. The CDR3 protein is CASSLSLAGVETQYF. The CDR3 region has the DNA TGTGCCAGCAGTTTATCACTAGCGGGAGTAGAGACCCAGTACTTC.

The genes are TRBV28 and TRBJ1-4; TRBD1 matches at 7 bases. Losses at the gene ends were 7 bases for V and 4 bases for J; bases not matched to a gene: 9. The CDR3 loop spans 15 amino acids. CDR1 is MDHEN, CDR2 SYDVKM, per germline. The CDR3 here is CASTPAGTVNEKLFF. The CDR3, as DNA: TGTGCCAGCACCCCTGCGGGGACAGTTAATGAAAAACTGTTTTTT.

This chain joins TRBV6-1 and TRBJ2-1; the match to TRBD2 covers 12 bases. Trimming took 5 bases from V and 7 from J; bases not matched to a gene: 6. The CDR3 is made up of 15 amino acids. Germline V gene lookup returns CDR1 MNHNS and CDR2 SASEGT. The CDR3 is CASSPTSGGRNEQFF. CDR3 in DNA: TGTGCCAGCAGTCCTACTAGCGGGGGGAGGAATGAGCAGTTCTTC.

With respect to this clone: The sample has other DNA sequences that encode this CDR3 too. CDR3 residues: CASTATGGSYEQYF. The CDR3 DNA reads TGTGCCAGTACTGCGACAGGGGGCAGCTACGAGCAGTACTTC. The rearrangement uses TRBV19 and TRBJ2-7; TRBD1 matches 10 bases. The J segment lost 3 bases and the V segment lost 7 bases, leaving 6 bases of the junction unmatched. Germline V gene data show CDR1 as LNHDA and CDR2 as SQIVND (reference sequence). This CDR3 has 14 amino acids.

The genes are TRBV29-1 and TRBJ1-2, with a weak D call TRBD1 (5 bases). Germline-derived CDR1 and CDR2 are SQVTM and ANQGSEA. Trimming shortened V by 5 bases and J by 6 bases, and 13 bases separated the two germline ends. The CDR3 extends over 12 amino acids. The CDR3 bases are TGCAGCGTTCCCTACGGCAGGGATGGCTACACCTTC. Translating gives CSVPYGRDGYTF.

This chain links TRBV29-1 with TRBJ1-2; D gene unclear. The germline V gene encodes CDR1 SQVTM and CDR2 ANQGSEA. The CDR3 is 14 amino acids. V lost 1 base, J lost 8 bases, and 17 bases lay in between. For the CDR3, the DNA is TGCAGCGTTGAAGGAGGTAGGACCGGGGAGGGCTACACCTTC. Protein product: CSVEGGRTGEGYTF.

This chain uses TRBV6-1 with TRBJ2-1; a weak D match, TRBD1 (6 bases). Deletions cut 7 bases from V and 11 bases from J, with 15 bases between. Germline CDR1 MNHNS, CDR2 SASEGT. This CDR3 has 12 amino acids. Here the CDR3 DNA reads TGTGCCAGCATGGAAGGGACACTTCAGCAGTTCTTC. Its translation: CASMEGTLQQFF.

V is TRBV5-6 and J is TRBJ2-2; D is undetermined. V shed 0 bases and J shed 0 bases, with 9 bases lying between them. The CDR3 consists of 16 residues. Germline CDR1 is SGHDT and CDR2 is YYEEEE. CDR3 coding DNA: TGTGCCAGCAGCTTGGGGGCAGGCTCGAACACCGGGGAGCTGTTTTTT. Residues: CASSLGAGSNTGELFF.

This clone was picked up one time. This chain connects TRBV28 to TRBJ2-1; TRBD2 is a possible D gene (5 bases). This CDR3 contains 13 residues. The V gene's germline CDR1 is MDHEN and CDR2 SYDVKM. V gave up 3 bases and J gave up 10 bases, with 13 bases separating them. CDR3 protein: CASSFTGSGEQFF. The CDR3 DNA sequence: TGTGCCAGCAGTTTTACGGGGAGCGGCGAGCAGTTCTTC.

Comment on this clone: One end of the junction fails to match germline, which may point to a read error. The chain uses TRBV5-4 and TRBJ2-1; 7 bases fit TRBD2. The V gene's germline CDR1 is SGHNT and CDR2 YYREEE (reference sequence). This CDR3 is built from 16 residues. CDR3 coding DNA: TGCGCCAGCAGCCAAGGTGGGGGGGGGTCCTACAATGAGCAGTTCTTC. Protein sequence: CASSQGGGGSYNEQFF. The variable domain in full, with the rest retrieved from reference TRBV5-4 and TRBJ2-1, is ETGVTQSPTHLIKTRGQQVTLRCSSQSGHNTVSWYQQALGQGPQFIFQYYREEENGRGNFPPRFSGLQFPNYSSELNVNALELDDSALYLCASSQGGGGSYNEQFFGPGTRLTVL.